This TCR beta chain is from a study of CD8 T cells in ankylosing spondylitis. The study's findings and limits: Eight highly homologous variants made up a TCR beta motif, and this motif appeared characteristic of ankylosing spondylitis blood. The clones that were linked to disease were reported to be significantly enriched in matched synovial fluid samples from ankylosing spondylitis patients. Certain motif variants had earlier appeared in reactive arthritis synovial fluid and blood. Disease-linked clones bore a CD8+ phenotype, appearing relatively rarely in peripheral blood.

Remarks on this clonotype: Its target is unknown.

In TCRdb, the 5' RACE reads were re-called with MiXCR into one record per CDR3 protein. Of approximately 300,000 distinct CDR3 sequences detected, around 21% appear once; the ten largest clones hold approximately 3.7%. Germline V gene lookup returns CDR1 SGDLS and CDR2 YYNGEE. The J segment lost 7 bases and the V segment lost 0 bases, leaving 12 bases of the junction unmatched. CDR3 length: 16 residues. Source material: blood, either unsorted or a sorted T cell fraction (not recorded which). The V call is TRBV9, the J call TRBJ1-2; TRBD1 matches 7 bases. The TCR was taken from a female donor with ankylosing spondylitis or in good health (not recorded which). The CDR3 loop reads CASSVDLRQGRGGYTF. DNA for the CDR3: TGTGCCAGCAGCGTAGACCTCAGACAGGGACGGGGTGGCTACACCTTC.